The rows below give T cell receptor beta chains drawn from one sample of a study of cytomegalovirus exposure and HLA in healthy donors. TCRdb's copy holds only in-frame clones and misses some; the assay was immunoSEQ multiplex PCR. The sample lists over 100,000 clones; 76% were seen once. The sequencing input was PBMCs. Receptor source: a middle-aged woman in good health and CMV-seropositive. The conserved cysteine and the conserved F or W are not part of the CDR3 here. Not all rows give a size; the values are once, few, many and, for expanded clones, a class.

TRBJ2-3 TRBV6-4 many ASSATSRSTDTQY
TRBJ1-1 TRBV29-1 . SADRNTEAF
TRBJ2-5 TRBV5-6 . ASSPEPRVGETQY
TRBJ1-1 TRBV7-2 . ASRLRQNTEAF
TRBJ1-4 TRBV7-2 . ASSSGREELEKLF
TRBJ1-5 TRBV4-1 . ASSQLDRTNQPQH
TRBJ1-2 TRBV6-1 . ASSEDSYGYT
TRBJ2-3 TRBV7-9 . ASSPGMGTQY
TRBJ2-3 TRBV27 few ASSNRGPSTDTQY
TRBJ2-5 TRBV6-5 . ASSYSIGGQETQY
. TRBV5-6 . ASNSILRQASYEQY
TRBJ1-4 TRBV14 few ASSRVRGQKLF
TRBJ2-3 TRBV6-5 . ASSLLGQGDTQY
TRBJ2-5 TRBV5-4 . ASSAGQGRETQY
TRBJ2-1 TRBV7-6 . ASSFAGHAYNEQF
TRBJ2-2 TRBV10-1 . SRNTGELF
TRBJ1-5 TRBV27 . ASSLSDGRGRPQH
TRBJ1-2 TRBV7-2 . ASSSNRRSGWVDGYT
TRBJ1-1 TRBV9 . ASSGAPVNTEAF
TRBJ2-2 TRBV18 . ASSPRRVDTGELF
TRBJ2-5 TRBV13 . ASSFVGLAGTQETQY
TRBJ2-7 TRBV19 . ASRPGFSYEQY
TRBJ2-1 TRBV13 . ASSRQVTGNEQF
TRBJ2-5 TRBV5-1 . ASSLLSWRETQY
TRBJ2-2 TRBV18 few ASSPLRETGELF
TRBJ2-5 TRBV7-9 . ASSLSNQETQY
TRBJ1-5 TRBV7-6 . ASSSGVGDQPQH
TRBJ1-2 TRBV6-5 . ASSGDRGYYGYT
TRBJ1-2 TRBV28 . ASSLGGGYGYT
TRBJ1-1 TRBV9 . ASSARQGSTEAF
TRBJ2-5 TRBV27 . ASSLSGRNQETQY
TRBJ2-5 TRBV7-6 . ASSPIAGGPKTQY
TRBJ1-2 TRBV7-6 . ASSPLGTGVIGYT
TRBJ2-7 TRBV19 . ASTHRDRVYEQY
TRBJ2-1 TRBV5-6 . ASSFGLAVGLGNEQF
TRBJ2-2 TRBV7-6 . ASQSGAANTGELF
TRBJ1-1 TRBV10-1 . ASSPRRNTEAF
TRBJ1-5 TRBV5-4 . ASSFKSRDSAYSNQPQH
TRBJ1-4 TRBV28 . ASSLALPGSNEKLF
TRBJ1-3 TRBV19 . ASSIQGQGTGNTIY
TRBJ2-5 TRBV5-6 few ASSNRDRGTQETQY
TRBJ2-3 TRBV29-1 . SAVAWQPTDTQY
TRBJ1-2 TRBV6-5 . ASSYLANYGYT
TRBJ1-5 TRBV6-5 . ASSLDRGNQPQH
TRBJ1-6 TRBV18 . ASSRDRARGANSPLH
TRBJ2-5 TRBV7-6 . ASSLATGVQETQY
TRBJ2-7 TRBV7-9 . ASSSSGPNEQY
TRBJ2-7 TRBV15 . ATSRKQGKDEQY
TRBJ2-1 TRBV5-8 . ASSLDSSGEQF
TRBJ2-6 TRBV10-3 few AIGGNSGANVLT
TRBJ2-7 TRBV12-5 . ASSRDSYEQY
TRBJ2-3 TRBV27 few ASIPHGGGGDTQY